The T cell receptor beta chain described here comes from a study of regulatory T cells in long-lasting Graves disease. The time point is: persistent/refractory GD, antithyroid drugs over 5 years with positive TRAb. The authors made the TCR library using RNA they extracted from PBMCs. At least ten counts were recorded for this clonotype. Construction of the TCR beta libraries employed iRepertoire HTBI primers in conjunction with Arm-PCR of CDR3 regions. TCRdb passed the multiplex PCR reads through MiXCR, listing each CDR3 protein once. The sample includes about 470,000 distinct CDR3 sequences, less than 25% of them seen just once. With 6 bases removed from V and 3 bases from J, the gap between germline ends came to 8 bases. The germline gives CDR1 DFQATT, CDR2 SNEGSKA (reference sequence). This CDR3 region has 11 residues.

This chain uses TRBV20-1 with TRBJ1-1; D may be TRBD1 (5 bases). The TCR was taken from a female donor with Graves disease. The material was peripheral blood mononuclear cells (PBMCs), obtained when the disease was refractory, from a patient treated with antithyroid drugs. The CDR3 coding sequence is TGCAGTGCCTCAGGGTACACTGAAGCTTTCTTT. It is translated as CSASGYTEAFF.